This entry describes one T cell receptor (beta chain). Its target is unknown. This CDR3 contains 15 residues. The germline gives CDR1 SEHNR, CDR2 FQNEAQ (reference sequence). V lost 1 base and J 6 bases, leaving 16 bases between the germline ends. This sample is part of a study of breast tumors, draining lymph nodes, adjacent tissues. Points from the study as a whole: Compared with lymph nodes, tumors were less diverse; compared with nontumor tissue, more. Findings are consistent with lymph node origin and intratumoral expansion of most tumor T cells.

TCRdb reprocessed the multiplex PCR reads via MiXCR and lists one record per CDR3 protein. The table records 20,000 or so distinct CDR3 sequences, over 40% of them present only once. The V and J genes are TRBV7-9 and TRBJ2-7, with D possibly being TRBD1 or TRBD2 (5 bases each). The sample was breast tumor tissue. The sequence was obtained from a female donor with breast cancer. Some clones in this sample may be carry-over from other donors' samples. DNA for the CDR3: TGTGCCAGCAGCTTAGTAGGGGACGGTGCGGGCGAGCAGTACTTC. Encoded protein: CASSLVGDGAGEQYF. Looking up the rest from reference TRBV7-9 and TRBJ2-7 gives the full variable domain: DTGVSQNPRHKITKRGQNVTFRCDPISEHNRLYWYRQTLGQGPEFLTYFQNEAQLEKSRLLSDRFSAERPKGSFSTLEIQRTEQGDSAMYLCASSLVGDGAGEQYFGPGTRLTVT.